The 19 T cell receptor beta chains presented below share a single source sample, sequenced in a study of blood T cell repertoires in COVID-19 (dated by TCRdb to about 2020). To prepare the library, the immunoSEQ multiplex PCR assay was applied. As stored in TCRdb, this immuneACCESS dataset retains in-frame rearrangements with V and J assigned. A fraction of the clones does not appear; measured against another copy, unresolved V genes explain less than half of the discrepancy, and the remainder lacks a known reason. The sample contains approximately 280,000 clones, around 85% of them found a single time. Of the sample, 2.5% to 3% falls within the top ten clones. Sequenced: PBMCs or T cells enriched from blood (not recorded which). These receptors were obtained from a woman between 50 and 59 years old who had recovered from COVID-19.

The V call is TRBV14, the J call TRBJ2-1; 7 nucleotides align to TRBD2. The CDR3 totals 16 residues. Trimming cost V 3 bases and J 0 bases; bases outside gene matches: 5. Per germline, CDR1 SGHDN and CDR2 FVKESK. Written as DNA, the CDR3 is TGTGCCAGCAGCCACAGAAGCGGGACCTCCTACAATGAGCAGTTCTTC. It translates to CASSHRSGTSYNEQFF.

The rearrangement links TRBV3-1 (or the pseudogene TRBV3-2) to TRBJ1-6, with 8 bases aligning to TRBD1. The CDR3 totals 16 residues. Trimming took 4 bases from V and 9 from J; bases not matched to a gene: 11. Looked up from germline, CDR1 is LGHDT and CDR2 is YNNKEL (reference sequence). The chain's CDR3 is CASSPWTGKGSSPLHF. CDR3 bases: TGTGCCAGCAGCCCATGGACAGGGAAGGGAAGTTCACCCCTCCACTTT.

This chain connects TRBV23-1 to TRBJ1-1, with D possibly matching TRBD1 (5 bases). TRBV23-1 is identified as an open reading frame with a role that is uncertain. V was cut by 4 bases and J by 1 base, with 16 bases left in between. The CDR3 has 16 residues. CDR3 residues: CASSRGSLRGNTEAFF. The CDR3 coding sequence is TGCGCCAGCAGTCGAGGATCTCTTAGGGGGAACACTGAAGCTTTCTTT.

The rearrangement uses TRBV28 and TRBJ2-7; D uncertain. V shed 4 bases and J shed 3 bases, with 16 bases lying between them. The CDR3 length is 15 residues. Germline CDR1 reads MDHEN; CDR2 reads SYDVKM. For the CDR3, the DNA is TGTGCCAGCAGTTCCCTACAATGGAGTGGCTACGAGCAGTACTTC. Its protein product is CASSSLQWSGYEQYF.

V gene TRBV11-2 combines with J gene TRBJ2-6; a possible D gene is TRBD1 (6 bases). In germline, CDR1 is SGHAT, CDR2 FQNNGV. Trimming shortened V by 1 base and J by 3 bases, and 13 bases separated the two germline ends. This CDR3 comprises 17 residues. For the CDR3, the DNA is TGTGCCAGCAGCTTAGTTCCGGCAGGGGTTGGGGCCAACGTCCTGACTTTC. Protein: CASSLVPAGVGANVLTF.

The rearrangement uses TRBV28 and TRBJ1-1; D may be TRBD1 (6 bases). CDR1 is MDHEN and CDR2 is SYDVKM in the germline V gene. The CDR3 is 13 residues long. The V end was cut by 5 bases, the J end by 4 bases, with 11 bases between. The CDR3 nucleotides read TGTGCCAGCAGTGGGAGACAGGCCACTGAAGCTTTCTTT. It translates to CASSGRQATEAFF.

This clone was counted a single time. CDR3 residues: CASSQDLSGRTFF. The CDR3 DNA sequence: TGTGCCAGCAGCCAAGATTTATCAGGGCGGACTTTCTTT. The chain combines TRBV14 with TRBJ1-1, with a weak D call TRBD1 (5 bases). V lost 0 bases to trimming and J lost 12 bases, with 14 bases between them. Germline V gene sequence: CDR1 SGHDN, CDR2 FVKESK. The CDR3 totals 13 residues.

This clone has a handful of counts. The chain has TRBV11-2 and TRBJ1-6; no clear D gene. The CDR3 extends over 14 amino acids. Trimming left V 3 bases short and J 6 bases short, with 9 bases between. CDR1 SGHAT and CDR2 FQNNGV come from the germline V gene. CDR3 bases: TGTGCCAGCAGCTTTCAGCGGGGTAATTCACCCCTCCACTTT. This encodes CASSFQRGNSPLHF.

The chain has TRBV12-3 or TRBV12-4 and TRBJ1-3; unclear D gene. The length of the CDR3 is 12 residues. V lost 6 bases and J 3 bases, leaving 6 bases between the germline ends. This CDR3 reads CASRAFGNTIYF. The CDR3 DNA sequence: TGTGCCAGCAGAGCATTTGGAAACACCATATATTTT.

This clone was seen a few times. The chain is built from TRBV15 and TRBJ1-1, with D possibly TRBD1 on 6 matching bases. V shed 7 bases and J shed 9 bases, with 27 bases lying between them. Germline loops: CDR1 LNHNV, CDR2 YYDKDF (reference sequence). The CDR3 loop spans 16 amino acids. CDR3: CATTRNTWTEGLKAFF. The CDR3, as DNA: TGTGCCACCACTAGGAACACTTGGACAGAGGGGTTGAAAGCTTTCTTT.

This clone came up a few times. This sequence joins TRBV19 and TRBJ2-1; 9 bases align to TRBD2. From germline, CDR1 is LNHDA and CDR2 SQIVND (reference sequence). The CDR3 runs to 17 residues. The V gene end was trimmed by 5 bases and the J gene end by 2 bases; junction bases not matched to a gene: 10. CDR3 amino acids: CASSPRVAGAPYNEQFF. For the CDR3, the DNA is TGTGCCAGTAGTCCTCGGGTAGCGGGGGCCCCCTACAATGAGCAGTTCTTC.

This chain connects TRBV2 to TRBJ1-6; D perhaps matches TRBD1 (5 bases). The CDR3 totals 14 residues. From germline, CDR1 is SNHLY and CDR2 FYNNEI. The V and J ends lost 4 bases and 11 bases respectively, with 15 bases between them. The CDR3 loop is CASSGDSGVTPLHF. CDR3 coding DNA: TGTGCCAGCAGTGGGGACTCTGGGGTGACACCCCTCCACTTT.

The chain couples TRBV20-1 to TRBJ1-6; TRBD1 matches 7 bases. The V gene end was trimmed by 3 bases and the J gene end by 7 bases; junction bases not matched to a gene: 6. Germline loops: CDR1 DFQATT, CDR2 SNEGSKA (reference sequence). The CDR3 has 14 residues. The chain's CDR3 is CSASQGVGNSPLHF. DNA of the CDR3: TGCAGTGCTAGTCAGGGGGTTGGCAATTCACCCCTCCACTTT.

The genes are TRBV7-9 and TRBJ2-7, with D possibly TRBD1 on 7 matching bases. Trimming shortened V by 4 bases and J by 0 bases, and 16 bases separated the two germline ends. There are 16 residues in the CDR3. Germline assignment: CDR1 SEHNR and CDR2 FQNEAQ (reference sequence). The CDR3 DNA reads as TGTGCCAGCAGCTGGGCCCCAGGGGGGTTCTCCTACGAGCAGTACTTC. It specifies CASSWAPGGFSYEQYF.

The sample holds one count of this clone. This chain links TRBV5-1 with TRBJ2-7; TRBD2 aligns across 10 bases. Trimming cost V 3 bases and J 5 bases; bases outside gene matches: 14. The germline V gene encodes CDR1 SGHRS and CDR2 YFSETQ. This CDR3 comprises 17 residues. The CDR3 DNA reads TGCGCCAGCAGCTGGGGGAAAGCGGGAGGGCCTTGGAACGAGCAGTACTTC. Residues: CASSWGKAGGPWNEQYF.

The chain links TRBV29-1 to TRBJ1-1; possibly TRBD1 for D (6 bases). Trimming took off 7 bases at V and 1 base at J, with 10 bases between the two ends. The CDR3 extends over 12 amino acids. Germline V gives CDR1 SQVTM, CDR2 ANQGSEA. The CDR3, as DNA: TGCAGCGCAACGGGACAGAACACTGAAGCTTTCTTT. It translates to CSATGQNTEAFF.

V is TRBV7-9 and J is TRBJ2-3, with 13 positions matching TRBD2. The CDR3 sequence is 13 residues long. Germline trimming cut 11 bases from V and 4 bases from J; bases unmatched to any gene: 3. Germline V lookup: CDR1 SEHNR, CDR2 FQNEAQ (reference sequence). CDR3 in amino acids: CAGGLAGPDTQYF. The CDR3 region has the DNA TGTGCCGGGGGACTAGCGGGGCCAGATACGCAGTATTTT. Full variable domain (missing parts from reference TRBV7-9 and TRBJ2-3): DTGVSQNPRHKITKRGQNVTFRCDPISEHNRLYWYRQTLGQGPEFLTYFQNEAQLEKSRLLSDRFSAERPKGSFSTLEIQRTEQGDSAMYLCAGGLAGPDTQYFGPGTRLTVL.

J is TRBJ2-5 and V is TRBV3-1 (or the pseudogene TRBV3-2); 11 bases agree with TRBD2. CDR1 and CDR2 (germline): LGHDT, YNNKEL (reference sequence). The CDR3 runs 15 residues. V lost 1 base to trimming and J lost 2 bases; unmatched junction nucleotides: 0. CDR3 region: CASSQVAGGQETQYF. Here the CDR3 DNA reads TGTGCCAGCAGCCAAGTAGCGGGGGGGCAAGAGACCCAGTACTTC.

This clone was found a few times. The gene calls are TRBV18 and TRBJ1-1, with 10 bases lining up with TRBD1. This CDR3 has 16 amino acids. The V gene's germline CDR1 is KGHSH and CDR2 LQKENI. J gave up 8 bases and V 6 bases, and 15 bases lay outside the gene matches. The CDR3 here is CASSPQGQGPLGEAFF. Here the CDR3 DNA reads TGTGCCAGCTCCCCCCAGGGACAGGGGCCACTGGGCGAAGCTTTCTTT.